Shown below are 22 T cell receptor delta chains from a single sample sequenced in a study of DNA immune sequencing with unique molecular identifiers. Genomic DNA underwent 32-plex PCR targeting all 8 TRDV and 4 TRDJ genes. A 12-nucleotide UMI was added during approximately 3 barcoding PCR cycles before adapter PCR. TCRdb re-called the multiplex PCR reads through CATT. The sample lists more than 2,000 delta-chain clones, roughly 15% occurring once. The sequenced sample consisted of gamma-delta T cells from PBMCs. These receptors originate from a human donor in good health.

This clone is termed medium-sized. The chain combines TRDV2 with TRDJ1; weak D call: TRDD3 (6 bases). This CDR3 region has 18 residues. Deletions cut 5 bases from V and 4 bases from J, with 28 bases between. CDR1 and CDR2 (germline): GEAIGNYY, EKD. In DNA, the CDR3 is TGTGCCTGTGTTACTCTACTCTTGGGGGCTTCGGGGCGCGATAAACTCATCTTT. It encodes CACVTLLLGASGRDKLIF.

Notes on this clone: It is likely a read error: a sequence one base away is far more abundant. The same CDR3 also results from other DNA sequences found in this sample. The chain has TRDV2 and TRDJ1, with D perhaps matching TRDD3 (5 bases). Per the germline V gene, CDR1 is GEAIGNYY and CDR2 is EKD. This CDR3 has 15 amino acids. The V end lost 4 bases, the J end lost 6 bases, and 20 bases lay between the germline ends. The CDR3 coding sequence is TGTGCCTGTGAGGGGCTGGGTGATACCCCTCATAAACTCATCTTT. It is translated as CACEGLGDTPHKLIF.

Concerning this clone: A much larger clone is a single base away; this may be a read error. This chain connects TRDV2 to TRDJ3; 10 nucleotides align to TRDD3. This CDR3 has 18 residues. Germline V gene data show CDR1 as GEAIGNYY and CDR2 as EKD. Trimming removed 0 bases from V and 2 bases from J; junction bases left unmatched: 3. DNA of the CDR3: TGTGCCTGTGACACCACCGGGGGATACGCCTGGGACACCCGACAGATGTTTTTC. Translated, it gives CACDTTGGYAWDTRQMFF.

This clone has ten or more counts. CDR3 nucleotide sequence: TGTGCTCTTGGGGGGCCCTTCCTCCTGGGGGATACGCGGATACACAGGCTTGGGGTCTGGGACACCCGACAGATGTTTTTC. Translation: CALGGPFLLGDTRIHRLGVWDTRQMFF. J is TRDJ3 and V is TRDV1; 12 bases align to TRDD3. No J gene is reported in TCRdb; it was inferred here by comparing the DNA with germline. This CDR3 region has 27 residues. J was trimmed by 3 bases and V by 4 bases; bases with no gene match: 31. Germline loops: CDR1 TSWWSYY, CDR2 QGS.

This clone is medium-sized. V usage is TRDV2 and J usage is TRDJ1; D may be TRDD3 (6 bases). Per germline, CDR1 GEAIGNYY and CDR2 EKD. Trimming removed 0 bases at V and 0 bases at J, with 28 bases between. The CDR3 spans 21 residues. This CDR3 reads CACDTVGARWEAPDYTDKLIF. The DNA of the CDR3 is TGTGCCTGTGACACCGTGGGGGCCCGCTGGGAGGCTCCCGACTACACCGATAAACTCATCTTT.

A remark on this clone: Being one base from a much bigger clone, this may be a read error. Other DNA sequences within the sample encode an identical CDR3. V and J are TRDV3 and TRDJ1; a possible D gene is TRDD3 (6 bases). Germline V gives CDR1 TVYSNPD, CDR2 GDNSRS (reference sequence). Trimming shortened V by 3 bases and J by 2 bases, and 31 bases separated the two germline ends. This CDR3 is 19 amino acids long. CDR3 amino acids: CAFEGLGNGGPLYTDKLIF. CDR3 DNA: TGTGCCTTCGAAGGATTGGGGAATGGGGGGCCACTTTATACCGATAAACTCATCTTT.

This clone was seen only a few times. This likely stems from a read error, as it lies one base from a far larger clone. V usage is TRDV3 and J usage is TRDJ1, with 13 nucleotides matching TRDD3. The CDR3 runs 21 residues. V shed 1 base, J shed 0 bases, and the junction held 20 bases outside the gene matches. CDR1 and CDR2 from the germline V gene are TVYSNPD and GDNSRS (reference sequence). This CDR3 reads CAFTSLLGDTVLPLYTDKLIF. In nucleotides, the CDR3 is TGTGCCTTTACATCCTTACTGGGGGATACGGTCCTCCCCTTGTACACCGATAAACTCATCTTT.

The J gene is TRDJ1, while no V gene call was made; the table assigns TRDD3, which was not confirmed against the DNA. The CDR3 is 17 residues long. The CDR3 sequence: CALGEGRGILYTDKLIF. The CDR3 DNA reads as TGTGCTCTTGGGGAAGGGAGGGGGATCTTGTACACCGATAAACTCATCTTT.

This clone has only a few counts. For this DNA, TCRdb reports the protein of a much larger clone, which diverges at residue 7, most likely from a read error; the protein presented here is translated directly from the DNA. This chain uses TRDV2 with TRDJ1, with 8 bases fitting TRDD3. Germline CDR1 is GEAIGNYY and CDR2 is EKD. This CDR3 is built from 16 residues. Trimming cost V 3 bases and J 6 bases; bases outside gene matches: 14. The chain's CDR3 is CACDVLRDTRENKLIF. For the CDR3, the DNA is TGTGCCTGTGACGTACTGAGGGATACGAGAGAAAATAAACTCATCTTT.

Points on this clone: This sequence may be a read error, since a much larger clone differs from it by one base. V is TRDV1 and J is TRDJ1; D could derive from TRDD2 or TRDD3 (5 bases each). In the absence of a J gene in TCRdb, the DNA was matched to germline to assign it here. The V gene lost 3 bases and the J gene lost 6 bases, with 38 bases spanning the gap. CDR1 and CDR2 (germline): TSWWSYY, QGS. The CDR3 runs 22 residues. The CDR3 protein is CALGDLPRYSSRYWPEAYKLIF. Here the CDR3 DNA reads TGTGCTCTTGGGGATCTTCCCCGATACTCTTCTCGCTACTGGCCAGAGGCCTATAAACTCATCTTT.

CDR3 residues: CACVACREGENDKLIF. The CDR3 nucleotides read TGTGCCTGTGTGGCCTGCCGGGAGGGGGAGAACGATAAACTCATCTTT. The chain recombines TRDV3 with TRDJ1; D is possibly TRDD3 (6 bases). The CDR3 extends over 16 amino acids. Trimming left V 4 bases short and J 4 bases short, with 25 bases between. Germline CDR1 reads TVYSNPD; CDR2 reads GDNSRS (reference sequence).

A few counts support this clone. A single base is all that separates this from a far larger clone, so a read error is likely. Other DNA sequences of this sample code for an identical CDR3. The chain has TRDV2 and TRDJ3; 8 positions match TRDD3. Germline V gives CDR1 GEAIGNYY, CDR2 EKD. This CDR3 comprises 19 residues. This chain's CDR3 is CACDTLLGASSWDTRQMFF. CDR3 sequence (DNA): TGTGCGTGTGACACCCTACTGGGGGCCAGCTCCTGGGACACCCGACAGATGTTTTTC.

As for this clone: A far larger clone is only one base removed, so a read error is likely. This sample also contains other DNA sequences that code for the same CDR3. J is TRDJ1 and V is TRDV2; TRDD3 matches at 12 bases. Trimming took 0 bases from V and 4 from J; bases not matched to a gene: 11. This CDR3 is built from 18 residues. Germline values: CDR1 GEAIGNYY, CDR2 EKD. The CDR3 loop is CACDTVGTGGYLNDKLIF. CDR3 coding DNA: TGTGCCTGTGACACCGTTGGAACTGGGGGATACCTGAACGATAAACTCATCTTT.

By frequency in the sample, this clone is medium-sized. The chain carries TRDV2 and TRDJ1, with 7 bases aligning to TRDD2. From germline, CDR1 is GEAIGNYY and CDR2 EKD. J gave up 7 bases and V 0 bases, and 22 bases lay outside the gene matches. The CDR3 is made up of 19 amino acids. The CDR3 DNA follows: TGTGCCTGTGACACCCTTTCCTACCAGGATGAACCCAGAGAAGTTAAACTCATCTTT. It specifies CACDTLSYQDEPREVKLIF.

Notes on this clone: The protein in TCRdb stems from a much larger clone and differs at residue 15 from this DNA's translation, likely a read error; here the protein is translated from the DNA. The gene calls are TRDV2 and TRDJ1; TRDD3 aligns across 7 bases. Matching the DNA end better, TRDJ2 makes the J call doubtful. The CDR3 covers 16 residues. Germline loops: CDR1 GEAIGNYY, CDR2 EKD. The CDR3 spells CACDSLGGILTDKLFF. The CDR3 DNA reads TGTGCCTGTGACTCCCTGGGGGGCATACTTACCGATAAACTCTTCTTT.

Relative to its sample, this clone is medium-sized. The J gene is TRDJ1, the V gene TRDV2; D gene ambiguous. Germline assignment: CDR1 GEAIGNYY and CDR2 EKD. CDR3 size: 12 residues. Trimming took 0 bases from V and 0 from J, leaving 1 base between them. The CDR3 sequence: CACDTNTDKLIF. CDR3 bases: TGTGCCTGTGACACCAACACCGATAAACTCATCTTT.

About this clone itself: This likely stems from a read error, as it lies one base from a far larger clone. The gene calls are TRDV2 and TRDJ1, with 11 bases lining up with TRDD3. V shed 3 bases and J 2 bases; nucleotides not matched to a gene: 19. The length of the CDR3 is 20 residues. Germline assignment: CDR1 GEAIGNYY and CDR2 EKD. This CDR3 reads CACDPLRTGGGYGATDKLIF. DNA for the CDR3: TGTGCCTGTGACCCGCTTCGTACTGGTGGGGGATACGGTGCGACCGATAAACTCATCTTT.

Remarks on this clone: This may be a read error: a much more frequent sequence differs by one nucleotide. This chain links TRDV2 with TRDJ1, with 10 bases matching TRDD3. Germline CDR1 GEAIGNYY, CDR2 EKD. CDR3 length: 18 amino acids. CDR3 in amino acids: CASDTLGDRRSLTDKLIF. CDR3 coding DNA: TGTGCCAGTGACACGCTGGGGGATAGAAGGTCACTCACCGATAAACTCATCTTT.

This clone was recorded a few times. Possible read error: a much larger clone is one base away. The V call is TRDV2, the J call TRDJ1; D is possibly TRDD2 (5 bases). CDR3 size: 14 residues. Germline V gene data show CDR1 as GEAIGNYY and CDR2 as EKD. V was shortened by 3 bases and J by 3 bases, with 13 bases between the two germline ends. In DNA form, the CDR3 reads TGTGCCTGTGACCTCCTAGAAGGAGCCGATAAACTCATCTTT. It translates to CACDLLEGADKLIF.

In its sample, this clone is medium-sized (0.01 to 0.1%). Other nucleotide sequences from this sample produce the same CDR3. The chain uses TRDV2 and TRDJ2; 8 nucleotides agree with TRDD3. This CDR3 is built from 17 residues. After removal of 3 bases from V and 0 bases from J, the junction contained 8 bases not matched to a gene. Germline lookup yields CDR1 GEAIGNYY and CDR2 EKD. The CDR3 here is CACDGVLGASLTAQLFF. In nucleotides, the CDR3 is TGTGCCTGTGACGGAGTACTGGGGGCCTCTTTGACAGCACAACTCTTCTTT.

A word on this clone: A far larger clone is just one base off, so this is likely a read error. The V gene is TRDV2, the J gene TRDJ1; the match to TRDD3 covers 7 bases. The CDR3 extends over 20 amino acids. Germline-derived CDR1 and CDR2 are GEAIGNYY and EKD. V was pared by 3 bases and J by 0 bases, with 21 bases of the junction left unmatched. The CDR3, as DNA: TGTGCCTGTGACCAGCTCGCCTCTGGGGATATTAGGGAGAACACCGATAAACTCATCTTT. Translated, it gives CACDQLASGDIRENTDKLIF.

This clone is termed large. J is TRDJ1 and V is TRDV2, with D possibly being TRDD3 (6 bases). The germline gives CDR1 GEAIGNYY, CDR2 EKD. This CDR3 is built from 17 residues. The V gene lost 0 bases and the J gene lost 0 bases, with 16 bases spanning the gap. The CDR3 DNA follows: TGTGCCTGTGACACCCTGGGGACCCGGAAATACACCGATAAACTCATCTTT. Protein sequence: CACDTLGTRKYTDKLIF.